The entry below describes one TCR beta chain. Its antigen has not been determined. No base-level quality is on record; no much larger clone is a single base apart. This sample stems from a study of identical twins listed by TCRdb under 2016. Turning to the overall study: The study deep-sequenced TCR alpha and beta repertoires from monozygotic twins, unrelated adults of various ages and cord blood to test whether fetal clonotypes persist. To rule out contamination, replicate twin experiments were performed at different times with different library preparation protocols.

Library preparation used 5' RACE. Instrument used: Illumina HiSeq 2000. A universal primer binding site was introduced by template switching, and a unique molecular identifier was present in the final cDNA, enabling accurate counting of TCR cDNA molecules. First-strand cDNA for TCR alpha and beta chains was synthesized from specific primers in the conserved constant-segment region. To control for contamination, every cDNA library was double barcoded, receiving both a SMART-Mk sample barcode and Illumina barcodes. Two successive PCR steps introduced TruSeq adapter sequences along with Illumina sample barcodes. The TCR alpha and beta cDNA libraries were sequenced on the Illumina HiSeq platform using custom primers. The authors processed their data as follows. Raw reads were processed with MiGEC to extract unique molecular identifiers, and MiXCR was used to determine CDR3 positions. For each individual, recombination models were inferred using an EM algorithm with the repgenHMM and IGoR tools. The analysis of shared clonotypes was done with the tcR package in R, with sharing normalized by the product of cloneset sizes. To study raw recombination without the effects of thymic and clonal selection, out-of-frame nonproductive sequences were analyzed. TCRdb passed the public sequencing reads through fastp at Q25 and MiXCR, retaining productive beta sequences. For every CDR3 protein sequence, its rows merge into one entry that carries the most common genes and DNA. The V and J calls follow TCRdb's processing rather than the paper's. The sample table shows hundreds of thousands of distinct CDR3 sequences, and 15% to 20% are seen once. About an eighth of the sample is in the top ten clones.

The investigation overall reported the following: Because the same donors could not be followed over many years, the conclusions depended on cross-sectional statistical analysis. Compared with coincidental sharing between unrelated individuals, out-of-frame TCR alpha sequences shared between twins showed an excess of sequences with low generation probability. In monozygotic twins, recombination models systematically underestimated out-of-frame TCR alpha sharing, but the models matched the sharing seen between unrelated individuals. The excess sharing between twins in beta out-of-frame sequences was weaker because fewer shared sequences reduced the signal-to-noise ratio. Abundant cord blood beta clonotypes carried fewer insertions; young adult naive repertoires showed a weaker similar trend, while memory repertoires showed none. Zero-insertion analyses could be partly confounded by invariant T cells such as MAIT and iNKT, although diverse VJ usage argued against such confounding for most clonotypes.

V ends up 6 bases short and J 0 bases short, with an unmatched junction base count of 5. The cysteine opens and the phenylalanine closes a CDR3 of 15 amino acids. The entry retains the CDR3 DNA only, 45 bases that are in frame from base 1. Every donor was a healthy Caucasian. The twin cohort comprised three pairs of female monozygotic twins, all aged roughly 18 to 30 years. The RNA used for TCR libraries was isolated from peripheral blood mononuclear cells. This sample also appeared in a second study, on T cells expressing NK-cell markers. The other study reports the following: About eight donors provided sorted CD3+CD56+NKG2C+, CD3+CD56+NKG2C- and CD3+CD56-NKG2C+ T-cell subsets, whose TCR beta-chain repertoires were profiled. Among the eight sequenced donors, seven were HCMV-seropositive and one was HCMV-seronegative. To restrict sorting to alphabetaTCR-expressing T cells, an anti-gammadeltaTCR antibody was added in several experiments. In six donors, the dominant CD3+CD56+NKG2C+ clonotypes were among the top 10 CD8+ clonotypes and accounted for about 1.0-7.5% of CD8+ T cells. Those dominant clonotypes were again the most abundant among CD3+CD56-NKG2C+ cells in a handful of donors, at about 28.3-60.1%. It remained unclear whether the expanded NKG2C-expressing T cell clones were specific for HCMV antigens. The study sequenced eight donors, all healthy volunteers chosen at random: three men and five women. A commercial ELISA kit detecting HCMV-specific IgG in serum was used to determine HCMV serostatus. For a handful of donors, unsorted PBMC were also used to sequence bulk peripheral blood T-cell repertoires. Reads were demultiplexed and grouped by UMI with MIGEC, and clonotypes were assembled and quantified with MiTCR. Only TCR cDNA sequences supported by at least two reads were kept to exclude erroneous sequences. Downstream repertoire analysis used the tcR package, and clonotypes were matched across fractions by CDR3 nucleotide sequence plus V segment. VDJmatch was used to annotate antigen specificity against VDJdb, with one amino acid substitution in CDR3 permitted.

The receptor chain draws on TRBV12-3 or TRBV12-4 and TRBJ2-3, with 8 bases aligning to TRBD1. The TCR originated in a woman under 30 in good health. What was sequenced was PBMCs. The CDR3 region has the sequence CASSGWDRSTDTQYF. The DNA sequence is given as TGTGCCAGCAGCGGTTGGGACAGGAGCACAGATACGCAGTATTTT.